This T cell receptor beta chain is drawn from a study of blood T cell repertoires in COVID-19. Per the study methods: For nucleated cells, counts were estimated from reference gene primer amplification. Repertoires were generated with immunoSEQ multiplex PCR, while TCRdb's copy carries only in-frame clones and drops some. The V and J calls and the clone size are those of that table, but D and trimming were determined from the DNA. Counted here are about 190,000 clones, 78% occurring once; the ten biggest clones make up roughly 2.8%. CDR1 is LGHNA, CDR2 YNFKEQ, per germline. The CDR3 extends over 15 amino acids. With 4 bases clipped from V and 6 bases from J, the junction kept 11 bases outside the gene matches.

The chain combines TRBV4-2 with TRBJ2-7; 8 bases are shared with TRBD2. This clonotype was sampled from a woman aged 80 or over with active or convalescent COVID-19. Sequenced sample: peripheral blood. The DNA for the CDR3 is TGTGCCAGCAGCCCCGTGTCGGGGGGGCGCCTCGAGCAGTACTTC. It translates to CASSPVSGGRLEQYF.